This passage covers 10 T cell receptor beta chains from one sample sequenced in a study of spatial heterogeneity in lung cancer. A single record per CDR3 protein comes from TCRdb applying MiXCR to the 5' RACE reads. The sample contains 55,000 to 75,000 distinct CDR3 sequences, roughly 8.9% of which appear only once. This sample's time point: blood at routine non-recurrence follow-up after resection. Sequenced here: PBMCs, sampled at follow-up. The receptors were sampled from a female donor with early-stage non-small cell lung cancer.

This clonotype showed up many times. DNA for the CDR3: TGTGCCAGCAGTTGGTCCCCTGGGGCCAACGTCCTGACTTTC. This encodes CASSWSPGANVLTF. The genes are TRBV6-5 and TRBJ2-6; the D is unclear. The germline V and J ends were trimmed by 4 bases and 2 bases, with 6 bases remaining between them. Per the germline V gene, CDR1 is MNHEY and CDR2 is SVGAGI. The CDR3 totals 14 residues.

This clonotype was counted many times. The chain joins TRBV21-1 to TRBJ1-1. TRBV21-1 is a documented pseudogene. The CDR3 is 13 amino acids. The CDR3, as DNA: TGTGCCAGCAGCAAGGGCCTGAACACTGAAGCTTTCTTT. It encodes CASSKGLNTEAFF.

This clonotype has a count of ten or more. The rearrangement joins TRBV15 to TRBJ2-6; TRBD1 is a possible D gene (5 bases). V was pared by 2 bases and J by 0 bases, with 14 bases between. This CDR3 region has 18 residues. Per germline, CDR1 LNHNV and CDR2 YYDKDF (reference sequence). The CDR3 nucleotides are TGTGCCACCAGCAGAAGCAGACAGTTGAGCTCTGGGGCCAACGTCCTGACTTTC. Translated: CATSRSRQLSSGANVLTF.

This clonotype has ten or more counts. CDR3 amino acids: CASSPHYRDEQFF. CDR3 nucleotide sequence: TGTGCCAGCAGCCCCCATTACAGGGATGAGCAGTTCTTC. V gene TRBV11-2 combines with J gene TRBJ2-1; perhaps TRBD1 as D (6 bases). Germline V gene lookup returns CDR1 SGHAT and CDR2 FQNNGV. V dropped 5 bases and J dropped 8 bases, with 13 bases sitting between them. The CDR3 has 13 residues.

This clonotype was counted at least ten times. This chain joins TRBV12-3 or TRBV12-4 and TRBJ1-1; TRBD1 aligns across 8 bases. After removal of 6 bases from V and 10 bases from J, the junction contained 7 bases not matched to a gene. This CDR3 spans 12 amino acids. CDR3: CASSLDRVRAFF. Here the CDR3 DNA reads TGTGCCAGCAGCTTGGACAGGGTCCGAGCTTTCTTT.

This clonotype appeared many times. The genes are TRBV28 and TRBJ2-4; 7 bases map to TRBD2. The CDR3 sequence is 15 residues long. J lost 7 bases, V lost 2 bases, and 8 bases had no gene match. Germline values: CDR1 MDHEN, CDR2 SYDVKM. CDR3 region: CASSLGGTGGNIQYF. The CDR3, as DNA: TGTGCCAGCAGTTTAGGCGGGACGGGAGGTAACATTCAGTACTTC.

This clonotype was detected ten times or more. J is TRBJ1-2 and V is TRBV19; the match to TRBD1 covers 7 bases. Germline assignment: CDR1 LNHDA and CDR2 SQIVND (reference sequence). Trimming removed 5 bases from V and 5 bases from J; junction bases left unmatched: 5. The CDR3 is 13 residues long. In DNA form, the CDR3 reads TGTGCCAGTAGTGGGACAGAACCTTATGGCTACACCTTC. This sequence encodes CASSGTEPYGYTF.

This clonotype was counted ten times or more. The V call is TRBV28, the J call TRBJ2-3, with 7 bases identical to TRBD2. Germline V gives CDR1 MDHEN, CDR2 SYDVKM. CDR3 length equals 16 residues. Trimming cost V 5 bases and J 0 bases; bases outside gene matches: 8. CDR3 region: CASSRAAAGSTDTQYF. CDR3 DNA: TGTGCCAGCAGTCGAGCAGCAGCGGGGAGCACAGATACGCAGTATTTT.

A few counts support this clonotype. This chain connects TRBV24-1 to TRBJ2-7; tentative D call: TRBD2 (5 bases). Per germline, CDR1 KGHDR and CDR2 SFDVKD. This CDR3 has 15 residues. Trimming removed 3 bases from V and 3 bases from J, with 14 bases in between. The CDR3 loop reads CATSDTAGLGYEQYF. CDR3 DNA sequence: TGTGCCACCAGTGATACCGCCGGACTGGGCTACGAGCAGTACTTC.

At least ten counts were recorded for this clonotype. The chain uses TRBV7-9 and TRBJ2-5; D gene unclear. Germline V gene sequence: CDR1 SEHNR, CDR2 FQNEAQ (reference sequence). V was clipped by 0 bases and J by 4 bases, with 6 bases between them. The CDR3 is 13 residues long. CDR3 amino acids: CASSLAGTETQYF. As DNA, the CDR3 is TGTGCCAGCAGCTTAGCTGGAACAGAGACCCAGTACTTC.